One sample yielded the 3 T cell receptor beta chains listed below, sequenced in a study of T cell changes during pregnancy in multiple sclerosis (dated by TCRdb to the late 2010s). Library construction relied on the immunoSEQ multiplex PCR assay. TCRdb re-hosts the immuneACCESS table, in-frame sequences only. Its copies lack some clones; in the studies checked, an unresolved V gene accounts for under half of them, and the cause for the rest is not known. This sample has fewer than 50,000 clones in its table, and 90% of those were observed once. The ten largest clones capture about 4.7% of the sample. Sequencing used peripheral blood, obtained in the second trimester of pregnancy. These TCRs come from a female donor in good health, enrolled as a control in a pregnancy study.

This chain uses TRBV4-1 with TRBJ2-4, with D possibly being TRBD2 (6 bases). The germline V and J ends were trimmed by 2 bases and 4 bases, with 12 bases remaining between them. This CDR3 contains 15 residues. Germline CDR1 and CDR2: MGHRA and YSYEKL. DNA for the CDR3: TGCGCCAGCAGCCAAACCTCGAGCGGGAAAAACATTCAGTACTTC. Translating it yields CASSQTSSGKNIQYF.

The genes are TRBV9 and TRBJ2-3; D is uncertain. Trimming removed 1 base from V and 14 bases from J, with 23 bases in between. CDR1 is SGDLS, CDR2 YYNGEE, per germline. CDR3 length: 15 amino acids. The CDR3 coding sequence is TGTGCCAGCAGCGTACTCGACGGTGGAGAGCTAACTCCGTATTTT. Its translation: CASSVLDGGELTPYF.

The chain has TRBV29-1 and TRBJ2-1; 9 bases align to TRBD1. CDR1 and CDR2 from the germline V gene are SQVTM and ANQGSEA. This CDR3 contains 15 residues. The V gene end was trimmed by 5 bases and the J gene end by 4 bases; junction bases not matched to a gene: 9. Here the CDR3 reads CSVRDRASYYNEQFF. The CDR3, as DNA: TGCAGCGTTCGGGACAGGGCTAGTTATTACAATGAGCAGTTCTTC.